This T cell receptor (beta chain) came from a study of identical twins. Unmatched junction bases numbered 8, after V lost 4 bases and J lost 2 bases. Germline loops: CDR1 DFQATT, CDR2 SNEGSKA (reference sequence). The CDR3 consists of 16 residues. MiXCR was run by TCRdb on the 5' RACE reads, yielding one entry per CDR3 protein. The repertoire holds approximately 500,000 distinct CDR3 sequences, with about 16% as singletons. The sample also formed part of further work on yellow fever vaccine responses in identical twins.

Sample: CD4+ T cells sorted from blood. The sequence derives from a woman between 18 and 29 years old in good health. The chain employs TRBV20-1 and TRBJ2-5; TRBD2 agrees at 12 bases. DNA of the CDR3: TGCAGTGCTACCCCGGGACTAGCGGGCCCTCAAGAGACCCAGTACTTC. Protein product: CSATPGLAGPQETQYF.